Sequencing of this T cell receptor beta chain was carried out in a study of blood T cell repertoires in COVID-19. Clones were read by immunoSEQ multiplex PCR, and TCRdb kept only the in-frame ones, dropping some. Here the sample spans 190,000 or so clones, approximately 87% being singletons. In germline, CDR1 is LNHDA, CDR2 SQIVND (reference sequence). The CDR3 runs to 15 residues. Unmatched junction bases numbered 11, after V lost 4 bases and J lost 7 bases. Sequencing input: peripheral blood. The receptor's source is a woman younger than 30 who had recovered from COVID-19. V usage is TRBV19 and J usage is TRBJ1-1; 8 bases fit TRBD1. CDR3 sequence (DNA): TGTGCCAGTAGTACCCCCGGGACAGGTTCCAATGAAGCTTTCTTT. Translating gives CASSTPGTGSNEAFF.